This TCR beta chain was sequenced for a study of T cell responses to AZD1222 COVID-19 vaccine. Sequenced by immunoSEQ multiplex PCR; TCRdb stores in-frame clones only, minus some. The sample yields 150,000 to 200,000 clones, almost 90% seen once. The length of the CDR3 is 14 residues. Germline CDR1 MDHEN, CDR2 SYDVKM. Trimming stripped 3 bases from V and 1 base from J, with 10 bases between. V gene TRBV28 combines with J gene TRBJ2-7; D is unclear. The specimen was peripheral blood, collected on day 0 of AZD1222 vaccination. This TCR came from an adult in good health. Here the CDR3 reads CASSLSAVSYEQYF. CDR3 in DNA: TGTGCCAGCAGTTTGTCCGCAGTTTCCTACGAGCAGTACTTC.